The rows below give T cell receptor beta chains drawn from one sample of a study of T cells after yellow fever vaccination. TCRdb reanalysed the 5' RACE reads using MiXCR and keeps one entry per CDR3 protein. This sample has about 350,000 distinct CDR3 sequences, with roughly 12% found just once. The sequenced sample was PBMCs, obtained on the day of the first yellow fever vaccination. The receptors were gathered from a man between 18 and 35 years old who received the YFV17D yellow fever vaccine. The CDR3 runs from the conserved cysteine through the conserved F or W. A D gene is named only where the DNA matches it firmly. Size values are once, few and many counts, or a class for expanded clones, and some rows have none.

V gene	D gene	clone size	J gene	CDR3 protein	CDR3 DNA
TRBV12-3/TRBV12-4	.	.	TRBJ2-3	CASSPLGGSGLDTQYF	TGTGCCAGCAGCCCCCTCGGGGGTAGCGGCTTGGATACGCAGTATTTT
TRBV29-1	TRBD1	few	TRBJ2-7	CSVRLRQGVSYEQYF	TGCAGCGTTAGGCTTCGACAGGGTGTAAGCTACGAGCAGTACTTC
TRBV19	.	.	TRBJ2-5	CASSSGAGETQYF	TGTGCCAGTAGTTCGGGGGCGGGGGAGACCCAGTACTTC
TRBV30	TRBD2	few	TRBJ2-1	CAWDLAGVGNEQFF	TGTGCCTGGGACCTAGCGGGGGTCGGCAATGAGCAGTTCTTC
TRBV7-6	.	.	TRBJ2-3	CASSSTQTDTGSYTDTQYF	TGTGCCAGCAGCTCTACACAGACAGACACGGGAAGCTACACAGATACGCAGTATTTT
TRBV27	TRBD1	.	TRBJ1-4	CASSLQTGGDEKLFF	TGTGCCAGCAGTTTACAAACAGGGGGGGATGAAAAACTGTTTTTT
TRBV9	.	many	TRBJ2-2	CASSVGANTGELFF	TGTGCCAGCAGCGTAGGTGCAAACACCGGGGAGCTGTTTTTT
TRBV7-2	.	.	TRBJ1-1	CASSPGRRANTEAFF	TGTGCCAGCAGCCCGGGGCGGCGGGCGAACACTGAAGCTTTCTTT
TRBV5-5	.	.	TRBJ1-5	CASSPHTGEFQPQHF	TGTGCCAGCAGCCCCCACACGGGGGAGTTTCAGCCCCAGCATTTT
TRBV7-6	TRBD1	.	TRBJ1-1	CASSPDRAPNTEAFF	TGTGCCAGCAGCCCTGACAGGGCCCCGAACACTGAAGCTTTCTTT
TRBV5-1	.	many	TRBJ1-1	CASGTGNTEAFF	TGCGCCAGCGGAACAGGGAACACTGAAGCTTTCTTT
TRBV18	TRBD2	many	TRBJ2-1	CASSPSSGDNEQFF	TGTGCCAGCTCACCCTCGAGCGGGGACAATGAGCAGTTCTTC
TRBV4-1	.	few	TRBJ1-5	CASSQGAGFFNQPQHF	TGCGCCAGCAGCCAAGGAGCTGGGTTCTTCAATCAGCCCCAGCATTTT
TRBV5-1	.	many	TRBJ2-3	CASSLMAGSTDTQYF	TGCGCCAGCAGCTTGATGGCAGGGAGCACAGATACGCAGTATTTT
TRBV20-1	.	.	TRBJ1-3	CSATAWRGNTIYF	TGCAGTGCTACGGCGTGGAGGGGAAACACCATATATTTT
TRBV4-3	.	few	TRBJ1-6	CASSQELSGARSPLHF	TGCGCCAGCAGCCAAGAGTTATCCGGGGCAAGGTCACCCCTCCACTTT
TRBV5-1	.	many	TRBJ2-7	CASSGGDRTLSYEQYF	TGCGCCAGCAGCGGGGGGGACAGGACCTTGTCCTACGAGCAGTACTTC
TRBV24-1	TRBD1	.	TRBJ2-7	CATSDLRSGTAYEQYF	TGTGCCACCAGTGATTTGCGGTCTGGGACAGCCTACGAGCAGTACTTC
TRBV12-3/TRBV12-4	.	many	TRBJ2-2	CACGTGELFF	TGTGCCTGCGGGACCGGGGAGCTGTTTTTT
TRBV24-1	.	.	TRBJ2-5	CATSESGTETQYF	TGTGCCACCAGTGAATCCGGGACTGAGACCCAGTACTTC
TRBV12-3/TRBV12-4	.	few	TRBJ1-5	CASSLAPNSNQPQHF	TGTGCCAGCAGTTTAGCTCCTAATAGCAATCAGCCCCAGCATTTT
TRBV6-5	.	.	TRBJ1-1	CASSYSIRTGNTEAFF	TGTGCCAGCAGTTACTCGATACGGACTGGGAACACTGAAGCTTTCTTT
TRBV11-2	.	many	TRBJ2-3	CASRDRTDTQYF	TGTGCCAGCAGAGACCGAACAGATACGCAGTATTTT
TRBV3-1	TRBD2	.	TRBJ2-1	CATSHQGLAGGRYNEQFF	TGTGCCACCAGCCACCAAGGACTAGCGGGGGGAAGATACAATGAGCAGTTCTTC
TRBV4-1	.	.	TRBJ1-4	CASSQYERGRNKLFF	TGCGCCAGCAGCCAATATGAAAGGGGGAGGAACAAACTGTTTTTT
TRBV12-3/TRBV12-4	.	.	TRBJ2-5	CASSTGEETQYF	TGTGCCAGCAGTACGGGGGAAGAGACCCAGTACTTC
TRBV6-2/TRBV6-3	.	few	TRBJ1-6	CASSYTENSPLHF	TGTGCCAGCAGTTACACAGAGAATTCACCCCTCCACTTT
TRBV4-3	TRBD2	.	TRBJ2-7	CASSQRALAGTPQQYF	TGCGCCAGCAGCCAAAGGGCCCTAGCGGGGACTCCGCAGCAGTACTTC
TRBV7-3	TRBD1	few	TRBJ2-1	CASSLGQVNEQFF	TGTGCCAGCAGCCTCGGACAGGTCAATGAGCAGTTCTTC
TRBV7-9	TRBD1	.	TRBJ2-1	CASSPRTGESYNEQFF	TGTGCCAGCAGCCCGCGGACAGGGGAGTCCTACAATGAGCAGTTCTTC
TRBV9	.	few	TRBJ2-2	CANPPRVGSRHTGELFF	TGTGCCAACCCGCCCCGGGTAGGTAGCAGGCACACCGGGGAGCTGTTTTTT
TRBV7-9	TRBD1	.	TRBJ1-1	CASSLGGTGVNTEAFF	TGTGCCAGCAGCTTAGGGGGGACAGGGGTGAACACTGAAGCTTTCTTT
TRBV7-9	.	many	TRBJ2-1	CAGSRGATYNEQFF	TGTGCCGGAAGCAGGGGAGCTACCTACAATGAGCAGTTCTTC
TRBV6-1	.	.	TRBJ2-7	CASRTPGQGAYEQYF	TGTGCCAGCAGGACGCCGGGACAAGGCGCCTACGAGCAGTACTTC